The present TCR beta chain was sequenced within a study of blood T cell repertoires in COVID-19. Study-level background: Acute-phase and convalescent COVID-19 samples originated in the United States, Italy and Spain.

Clinical histories supplied by participants themselves formed the basis of cohort assignment. Losses at the gene ends were 5 bases for V and 6 bases for J; bases not matched to a gene: 13. Germline CDR1 is SEHNR and CDR2 is FQNEAQ (reference sequence). CDR3 length: 16 residues. Authors' processing steps: How many nucleated cells were present was estimated from reference gene primer amplification. The repertoire was sequenced with immunoSEQ multiplex PCR; TCRdb's copy has only in-frame clones and lacks some. V and J calls plus clone size are reproduced from that table; the DNA served to infer D and trimming. Among under 250,000 clones listed, approximately 89% were seen once.

The rearrangement uses TRBV7-9 and TRBJ1-1; 9 positions agree with TRBD1. Sequencing was carried out using PBMCs or T cells enriched from blood (not recorded which). The clonotype comes from a woman aged 40 to 50 who had been exposed to COVID-19. CDR3 amino acids: CASSIGPGTGSPEAFF. The CDR3 bases are TGTGCCAGCAGCATCGGACCCGGGACAGGGTCTCCTGAAGCTTTCTTT. The full variable domain, completed using reference TRBV7-9 and TRBJ1-1, is DTGVSQNPRHKITKRGQNVTFRCDPISEHNRLYWYRQTLGQGPEFLTYFQNEAQLEKSRLLSDRFSAERPKGSFSTLEIQRTEQGDSAMYLCASSIGPGTGSPEAFFGQGTRLTVV.